These 15 T cell receptor beta chains share one sample of origin, sequenced in a study of cytomegalovirus exposure and HLA in healthy donors. Researchers ran the PCR with 60 Vbeta and 13 Jbeta primers. Sequencing was performed with immunoSEQ multiplex PCR; in TCRdb, only in-frame clones are kept and a portion is missing. This sample has roughly 70,000 clones, with 70% to 85% found just once. Material: PBMCs. These receptors all stem from a human donor in good health.

The V and J genes are TRBV27 and TRBJ1-5; D is ambiguous. Germline V lookup: CDR1 MNHEY, CDR2 SMNVEV (reference sequence). The V gene lost 0 bases and the J gene lost 6 bases, with 12 bases spanning the gap. This CDR3 comprises 15 residues. CDR3 region: CASSLSAGGGQPQHF. The CDR3 DNA follows: TGTGCCAGCAGTTTATCAGCAGGAGGAGGTCAGCCCCAGCATTTT.

The rearrangement links TRBV30 to TRBJ2-7; 7 nucleotides agree with TRBD1. J gave up 4 bases and V 3 bases, and 6 bases lay outside the gene matches. The CDR3 runs 13 residues. From germline, CDR1 is GTSNPN and CDR2 SVGIG (reference sequence). The CDR3: CAWSRDSFYEQYF. The CDR3, as DNA: TGTGCCTGGAGCCGGGACAGCTTTTACGAGCAGTACTTC.

The chain couples TRBV7-6 to TRBJ1-3; 7 bases agree with TRBD1. This CDR3 region has 16 residues. CDR1 is SGHVS, CDR2 FNYEAQ, per germline. Trimming at V came to 3 bases and at J to 4 bases, leaving 9 bases not matched to a gene. CDR3 protein: CASSLSAGGTGNTIYF. The CDR3 DNA sequence: TGTGCCAGCAGCTTGTCGGCAGGGGGAACGGGAAACACCATATATTTT.

V and J are TRBV6-6 and TRBJ1-2, with D possibly TRBD1 on 5 matching bases. Germline V gene data show CDR1 as MNHNY and CDR2 as SVGAGI (reference sequence). V gave up 8 bases and J gave up 3 bases, with 13 bases separating them. This CDR3 has 13 residues. The CDR3 region is CASLRGTYYGYTF. In nucleotides, the CDR3 is TGTGCCAGCCTTAGAGGGACTTACTATGGCTACACCTTC.

This chain connects TRBV5-4 to TRBJ2-3; TRBD2 is a possible D gene (5 bases). The germline V and J ends were trimmed by 0 bases and 0 bases, with 8 bases remaining between them. The CDR3 is made up of 15 amino acids. Germline V gene lookup returns CDR1 SGHNT and CDR2 YYREEE (reference sequence). CDR3 nucleotides: TGTGCCAGCAGCTTGGATCAGCGGAGCACAGATACGCAGTATTTT. Translation: CASSLDQRSTDTQYF. The variable domain in full, completed from reference TRBV5-4 and TRBJ2-3, reads ETGVTQSPTHLIKTRGQQVTLRCSSQSGHNTVSWYQQALGQGPQFIFQYYREEENGRGNFPPRFSGLQFPNYSSELNVNALELDDSALYLCASSLDQRSTDTQYFGPGTRLTVL.

This clone was counted a few times. The chain links TRBV30 to TRBJ1-3, with D unclear. The CDR3 runs 15 residues. V was cut by 3 bases and J by 0 bases, with 12 bases left in between. The germline gives CDR1 GTSNPN, CDR2 SVGIG (reference sequence). The CDR3 protein is CAWRRRESSGNTIYF. The DNA of the CDR3 is TGTGCCTGGAGACGACGGGAGAGCTCTGGAAACACCATATATTTT.

This sequence joins TRBV28 and TRBJ2-7; 11 bases line up with TRBD1. The CDR3 extends over 15 amino acids. Germline values: CDR1 MDHEN, CDR2 SYDVKM. V trimming: 5 bases; J trimming: 6 bases; junction bases outside the gene matches: 9. The DNA for the CDR3 is TGTGCCAGCAGTGCGGGGACAGGGGGAACAGGCGAGCAGTACTTC. Translation: CASSAGTGGTGEQYF.

The chain is built from TRBV11-2 and TRBJ2-2; a weak D match, TRBD1 (7 bases). The CDR3 spans 15 residues. Per the germline V gene, CDR1 is SGHAT and CDR2 is FQNNGV. V lost 8 bases to trimming and J lost 5 bases, with 18 bases between them. CDR3 sequence reads: CASSVEGARTGELFF. The CDR3 region has the DNA TGTGCCAGCTCCGTGGAGGGGGCGCGGACCGGGGAGCTGTTTTTT. Supplemented by reference TRBV11-2 and TRBJ2-2, the full variable domain reads EAGVAQSPRYKIIEKRQSVAFWCNPISGHATLYWYQQILGQGPKLLIQFQNNGVVDDSQLPKDRFSAERLKGVDSTLKIQPAKLEDSAVYLCASSVEGARTGELFFGEGSRLTVL.

The V gene is TRBV27, the J gene TRBJ2-3, with TRBD2 matching 9 bases. Germline V CDR1 and CDR2: MNHEY, SMNVEV (reference sequence). The CDR3 spans 13 residues. V lost 4 bases, J lost 9 bases, and 5 bases stayed unmatched. The CDR3 is CASSSVSGSTQYF. The CDR3, as DNA: TGTGCCAGCAGTTCTGTTAGCGGGAGCACGCAGTATTTT.

The J gene is TRBJ2-3, the V gene TRBV30; 9 bases align to TRBD2. The V and J ends lost 3 bases and 4 bases, in that order; junction bases with no gene match: 5. From germline, CDR1 is GTSNPN and CDR2 SVGIG (reference sequence). CDR3 length equals 14 residues. For the CDR3, the DNA is TGTGCCTGGAGGGTTAGCGGGAGCGCAGATACGCAGTATTTT. Its translation is CAWRVSGSADTQYF.

The V call is TRBV7-9, the J call TRBJ1-2; possibly TRBD1 for D (6 bases). V lost 5 bases and J lost 4, with 14 bases in between. This CDR3 is built from 14 residues. The germline V gene has CDR1 SEHNR and CDR2 FQNEAQ (reference sequence). This chain's CDR3 is CASSPRGLGYGYTF. The CDR3 DNA is TGTGCCAGCAGCCCCAGGGGATTAGGCTATGGCTACACCTTC.

V and J are TRBV5-4 and TRBJ2-7; D is ambiguous. This CDR3 region has 13 residues. The V end lost 0 bases, the J end lost 2 bases, and 6 bases lay between the germline ends. The germline V gene has CDR1 SGHNT and CDR2 YYREEE (reference sequence). DNA of the CDR3: TGTGCCAGCAGCTTGGACGGTCCCTACGAGCAGTACTTC. Protein product: CASSLDGPYEQYF.

This rearrangement joins TRBV15 to TRBJ1-2; D is unclear. Germline V gene lookup returns CDR1 LNHNV and CDR2 YYDKDF (reference sequence). There are 16 residues in the CDR3. Trimming pared 0 bases from V and 7 bases from J, leaving 18 bases between. CDR3 DNA sequence: TGTGCCACCAGCAGAGATTCGGGGAGGGCCGATCGTGGCTACACCTTC. Translated, it gives CATSRDSGRADRGYTF. Drawing the rest from reference TRBV15 and TRBJ1-2, the complete variable domain is DAMVIQNPRYQVTQFGKPVTLSCSQTLNHNVMYWYQQKSSQAPKLLFHYYDKDFNNEADTPDNFQSRRPNTSFCFLDIRSPGLGDTAMYLCATSRDSGRADRGYTFGSGTRLTVV.

This clone was detected only a few times. This sequence joins TRBV5-1 and TRBJ2-7; TRBD1 matches 9 bases. The junction had 13 bases not matched to a gene; V was cut back by 9 bases and J by 6 bases. Per germline, CDR1 SGHRS and CDR2 YFSETQ. The CDR3 has 14 residues. Here the CDR3 DNA reads TGCGCCACGACTCCGGGACAGGGTAGTAGCGAGCAGTACTTC. Translating gives CATTPGQGSSEQYF.

The sample holds a few counts of this clone. The J gene is TRBJ2-1, the V gene TRBV7-9; 12 bases are a match to TRBD2. The CDR3 spans 19 residues. J lost 0 bases, V lost 5 bases, and 11 bases had no gene match. Germline assignment: CDR1 SEHNR and CDR2 FQNEAQ (reference sequence). CDR3 in DNA: TGTGCCAGCAGCCCCCAGGGACTAGCGGGCCGCCTCTCCTACAATGAGCAGTTCTTC. It specifies CASSPQGLAGRLSYNEQFF.